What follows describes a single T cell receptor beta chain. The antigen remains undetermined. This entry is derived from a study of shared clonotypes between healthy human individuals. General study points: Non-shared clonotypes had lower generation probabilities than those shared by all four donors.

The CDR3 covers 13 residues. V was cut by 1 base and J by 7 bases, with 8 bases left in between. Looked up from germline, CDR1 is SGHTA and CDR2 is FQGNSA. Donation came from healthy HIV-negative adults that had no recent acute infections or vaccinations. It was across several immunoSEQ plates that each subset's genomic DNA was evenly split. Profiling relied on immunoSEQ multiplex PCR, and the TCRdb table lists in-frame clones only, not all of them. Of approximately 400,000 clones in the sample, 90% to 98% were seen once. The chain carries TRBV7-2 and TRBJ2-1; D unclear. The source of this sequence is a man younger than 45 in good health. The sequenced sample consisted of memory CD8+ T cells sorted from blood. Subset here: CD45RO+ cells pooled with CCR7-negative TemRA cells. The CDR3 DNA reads TGTGCCAGCAGCTTAGTATACGGGAATGAGCAGTTCTTC. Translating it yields CASSLVYGNEQFF.